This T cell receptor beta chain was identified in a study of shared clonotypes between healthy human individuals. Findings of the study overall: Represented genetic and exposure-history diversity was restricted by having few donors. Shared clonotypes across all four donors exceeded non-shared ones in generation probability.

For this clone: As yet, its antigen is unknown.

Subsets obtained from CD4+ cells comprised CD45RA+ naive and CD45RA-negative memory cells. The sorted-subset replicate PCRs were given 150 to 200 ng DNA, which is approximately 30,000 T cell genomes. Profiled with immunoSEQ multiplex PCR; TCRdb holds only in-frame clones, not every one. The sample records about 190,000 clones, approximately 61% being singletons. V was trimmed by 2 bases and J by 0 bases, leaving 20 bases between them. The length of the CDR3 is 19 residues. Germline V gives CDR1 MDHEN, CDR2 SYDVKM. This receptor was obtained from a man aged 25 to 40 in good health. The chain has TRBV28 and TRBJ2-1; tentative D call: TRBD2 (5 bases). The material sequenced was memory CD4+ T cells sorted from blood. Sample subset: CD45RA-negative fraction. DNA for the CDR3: TGTGCCAGCAGTTTAGAGCGACGGAGGATTTATAGCTCCTACAATGAGCAGTTCTTC. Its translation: CASSLERRRIYSSYNEQFF.